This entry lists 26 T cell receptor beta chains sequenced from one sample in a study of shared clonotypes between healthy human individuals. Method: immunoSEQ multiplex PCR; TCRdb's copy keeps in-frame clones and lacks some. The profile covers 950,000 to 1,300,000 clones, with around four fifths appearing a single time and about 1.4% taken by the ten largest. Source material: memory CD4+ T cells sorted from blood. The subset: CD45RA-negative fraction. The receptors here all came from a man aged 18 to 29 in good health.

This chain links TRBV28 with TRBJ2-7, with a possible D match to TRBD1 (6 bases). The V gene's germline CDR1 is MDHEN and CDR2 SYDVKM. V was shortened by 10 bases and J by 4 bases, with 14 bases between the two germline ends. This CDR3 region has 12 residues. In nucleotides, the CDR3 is TGTGCCACCTCCGGGACAAATTACGAGCAGTACTTC. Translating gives CATSGTNYEQYF. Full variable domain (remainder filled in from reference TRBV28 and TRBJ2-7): DVKVTQSSRYLVKRTGEKVFLECVQDMDHENMFWYRQDPGLGLRLIYFSYDVKMKEKGDIPEGYSVSREKKERFSLILESASTNQTSMYLCATSGTNYEQYFGPGTRLTVT.

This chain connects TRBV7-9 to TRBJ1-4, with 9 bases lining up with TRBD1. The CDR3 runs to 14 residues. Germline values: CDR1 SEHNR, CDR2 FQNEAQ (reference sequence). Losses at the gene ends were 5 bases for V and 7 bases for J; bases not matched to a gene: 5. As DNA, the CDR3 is TGTGCCAGCAGCCCCGGGACAGGGCCTGAAAAACTGTTTTTT. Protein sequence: CASSPGTGPEKLFF. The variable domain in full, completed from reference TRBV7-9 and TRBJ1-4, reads DTGVSQNPRHKITKRGQNVTFRCDPISEHNRLYWYRQTLGQGPEFLTYFQNEAQLEKSRLLSDRFSAERPKGSFSTLEIQRTEQGDSAMYLCASSPGTGPEKLFFGSGTQLSVL.

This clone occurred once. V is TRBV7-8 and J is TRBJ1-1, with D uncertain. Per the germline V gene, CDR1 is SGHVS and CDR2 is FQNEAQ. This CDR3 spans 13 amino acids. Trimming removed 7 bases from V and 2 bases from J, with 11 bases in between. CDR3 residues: CASTRGSNTEAFF. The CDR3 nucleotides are TGTGCCAGCACGCGAGGGTCAAACACTGAAGCTTTCTTT.

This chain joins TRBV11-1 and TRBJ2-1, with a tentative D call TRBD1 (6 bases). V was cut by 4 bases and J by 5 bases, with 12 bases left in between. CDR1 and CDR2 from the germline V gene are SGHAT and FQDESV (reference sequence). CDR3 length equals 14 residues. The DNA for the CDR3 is TGTGCCAGCAGCTCCCGACAGGAGGACAATGAGCAGTTCTTC. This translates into CASSSRQEDNEQFF.

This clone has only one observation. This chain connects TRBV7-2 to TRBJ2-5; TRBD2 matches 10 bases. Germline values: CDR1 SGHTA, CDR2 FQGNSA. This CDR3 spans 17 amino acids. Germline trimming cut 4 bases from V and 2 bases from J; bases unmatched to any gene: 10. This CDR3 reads CASSSAGGSGRQETQYF. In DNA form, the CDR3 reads TGTGCCAGCAGCTCGGCAGGGGGTAGCGGGAGGCAAGAGACCCAGTACTTC.

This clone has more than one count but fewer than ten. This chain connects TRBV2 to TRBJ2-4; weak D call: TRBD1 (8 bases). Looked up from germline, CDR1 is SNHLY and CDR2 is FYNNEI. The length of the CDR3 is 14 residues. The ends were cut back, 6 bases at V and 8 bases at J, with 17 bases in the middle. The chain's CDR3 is CASSPRTGRDIQYF. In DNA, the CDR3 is TGTGCCAGCAGCCCTAGGACAGGGAGGGACATTCAGTACTTC.

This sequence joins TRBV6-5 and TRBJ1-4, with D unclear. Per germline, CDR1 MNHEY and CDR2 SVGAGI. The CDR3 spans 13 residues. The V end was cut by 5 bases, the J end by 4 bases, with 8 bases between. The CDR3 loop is CASSRTYNEKLFF. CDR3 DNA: TGTGCCAGCAGTAGAACCTATAATGAAAAACTGTTTTTT.

The CDR3 DNA sequence: TGTGCCAGCAGCTTGGGGCGCGCGCTAGCGGGAGGTCGGGAGACCCAGTACTTC. Translated, it gives CASSLGRALAGGRETQYF. This chain joins TRBV5-6 and TRBJ2-5, with 11 bases aligning to TRBD2. The CDR3 covers 18 residues. With V trimmed by 0 bases and J by 5 bases, 12 bases remained unmatched. CDR1 is SGHDT, CDR2 YYEEEE, per germline.

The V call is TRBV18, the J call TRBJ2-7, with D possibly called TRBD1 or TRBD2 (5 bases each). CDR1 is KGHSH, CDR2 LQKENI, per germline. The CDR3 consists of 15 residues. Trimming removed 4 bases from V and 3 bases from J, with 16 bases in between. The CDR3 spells CASSQTPGTIYEQYF. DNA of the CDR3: TGTGCCAGCTCACAAACTCCCGGGACGATCTACGAGCAGTACTTC.

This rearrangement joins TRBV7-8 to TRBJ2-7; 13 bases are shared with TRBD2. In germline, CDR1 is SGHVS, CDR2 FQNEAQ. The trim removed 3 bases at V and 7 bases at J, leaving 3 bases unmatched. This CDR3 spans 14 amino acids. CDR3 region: CASSFGTSGIEQYF. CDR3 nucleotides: TGTGCCAGCAGCTTCGGGACTAGCGGGATTGAGCAGTACTTC.

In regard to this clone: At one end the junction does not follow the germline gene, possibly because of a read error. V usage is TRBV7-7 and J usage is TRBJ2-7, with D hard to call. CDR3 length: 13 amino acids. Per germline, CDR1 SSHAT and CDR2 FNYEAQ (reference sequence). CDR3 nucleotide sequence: TGTGCTAGCAGCTTAGGAGAGTCAGGCGAGCAGTACTTC. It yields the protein CASSLGESGEQYF.

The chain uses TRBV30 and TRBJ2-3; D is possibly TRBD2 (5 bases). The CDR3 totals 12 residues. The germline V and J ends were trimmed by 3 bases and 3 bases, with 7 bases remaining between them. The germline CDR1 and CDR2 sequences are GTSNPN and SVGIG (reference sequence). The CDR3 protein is CAWRDLTDTQYF. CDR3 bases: TGTGCCTGGAGGGACTTAACAGATACGCAGTATTTT.

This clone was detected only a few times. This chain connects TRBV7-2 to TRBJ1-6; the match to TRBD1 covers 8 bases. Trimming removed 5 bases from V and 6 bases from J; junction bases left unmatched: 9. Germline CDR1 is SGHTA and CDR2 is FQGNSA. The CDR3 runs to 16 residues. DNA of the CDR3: TGTGCCAGCAGCCAATCGGGACAGGTCCTTAATTCACCCCTCCACTTT. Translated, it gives CASSQSGQVLNSPLHF.

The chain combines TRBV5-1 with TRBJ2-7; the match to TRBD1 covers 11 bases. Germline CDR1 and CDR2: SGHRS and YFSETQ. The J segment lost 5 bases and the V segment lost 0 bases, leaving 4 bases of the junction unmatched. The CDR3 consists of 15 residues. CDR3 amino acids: CASSLAGGQGDEQYF. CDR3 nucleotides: TGCGCCAGCAGCTTGGCCGGGGGACAGGGGGACGAGCAGTACTTC.

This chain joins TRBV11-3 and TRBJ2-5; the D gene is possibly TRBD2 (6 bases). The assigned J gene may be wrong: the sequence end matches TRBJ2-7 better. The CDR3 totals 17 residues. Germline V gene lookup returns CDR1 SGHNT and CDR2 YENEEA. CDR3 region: CASGLEGTRDLVYEQYF. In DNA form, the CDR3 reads TGTGCCAGCGGATTGGAGGGGACGCGGGACCTGGTCTACGAGCAGTACTTC.

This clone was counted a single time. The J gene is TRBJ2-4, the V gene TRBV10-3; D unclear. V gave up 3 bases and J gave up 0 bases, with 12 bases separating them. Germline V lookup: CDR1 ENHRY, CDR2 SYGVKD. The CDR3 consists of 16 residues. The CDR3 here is CAISEGLDIAKNIQYF. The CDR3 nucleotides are TGTGCCATCAGTGAAGGGTTAGATATAGCCAAAAACATTCAGTACTTC.

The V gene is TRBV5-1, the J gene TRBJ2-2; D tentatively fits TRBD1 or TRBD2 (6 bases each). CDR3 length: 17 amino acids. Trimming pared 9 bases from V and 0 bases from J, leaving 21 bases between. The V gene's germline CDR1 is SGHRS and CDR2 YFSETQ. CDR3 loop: CATATTIGGANTGELFF. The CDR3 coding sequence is TGCGCCACCGCGACCACAATCGGGGGCGCGAACACCGGGGAGCTGTTTTTT.

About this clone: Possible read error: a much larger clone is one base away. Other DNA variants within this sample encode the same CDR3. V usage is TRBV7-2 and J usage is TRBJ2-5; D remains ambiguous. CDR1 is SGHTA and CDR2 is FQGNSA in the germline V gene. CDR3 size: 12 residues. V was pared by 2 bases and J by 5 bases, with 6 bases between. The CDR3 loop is CASSLNRETQYF. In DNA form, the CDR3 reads TGTGCCAGCAGCTTAAACCGGGAGACCCAGTACTTC.

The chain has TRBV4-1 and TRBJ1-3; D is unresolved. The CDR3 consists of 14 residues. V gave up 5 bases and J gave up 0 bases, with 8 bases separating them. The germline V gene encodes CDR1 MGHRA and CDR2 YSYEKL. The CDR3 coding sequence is TGCGCCAGCAGCTATGACCACTCTGGAAACACCATATATTTT. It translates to CASSYDHSGNTIYF.

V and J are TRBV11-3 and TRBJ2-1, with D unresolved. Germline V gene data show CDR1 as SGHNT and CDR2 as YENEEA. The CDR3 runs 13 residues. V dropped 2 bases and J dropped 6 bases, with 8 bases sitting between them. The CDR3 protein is CASSLSHSNEQFF. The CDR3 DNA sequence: TGTGCCAGCAGCTTAAGTCACAGCAATGAGCAGTTCTTC.

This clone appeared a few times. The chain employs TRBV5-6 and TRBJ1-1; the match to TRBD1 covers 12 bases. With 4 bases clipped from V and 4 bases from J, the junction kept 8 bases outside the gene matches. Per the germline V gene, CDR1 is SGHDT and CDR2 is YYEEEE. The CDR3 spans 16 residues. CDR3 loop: CASSGDRGREATEAFF. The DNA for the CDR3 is TGTGCCAGCAGCGGGGACAGGGGGCGCGAGGCCACTGAAGCTTTCTTT.

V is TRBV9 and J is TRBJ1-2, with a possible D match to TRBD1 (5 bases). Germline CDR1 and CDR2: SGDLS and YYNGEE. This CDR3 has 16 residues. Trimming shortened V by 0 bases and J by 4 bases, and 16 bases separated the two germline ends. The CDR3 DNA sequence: TGTGCCAGCAGCGTAGGAGATAAGAGGGGAGGCTATGGCTACACCTTC. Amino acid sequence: CASSVGDKRGGYGYTF.

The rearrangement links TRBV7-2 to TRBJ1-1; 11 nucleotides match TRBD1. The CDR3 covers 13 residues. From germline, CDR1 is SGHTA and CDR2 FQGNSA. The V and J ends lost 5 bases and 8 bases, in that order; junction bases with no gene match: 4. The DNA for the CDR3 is TGTGCCAGCAGCCCGGGACAGGGGGAGGAAGCTTTCTTT. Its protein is CASSPGQGEEAFF.

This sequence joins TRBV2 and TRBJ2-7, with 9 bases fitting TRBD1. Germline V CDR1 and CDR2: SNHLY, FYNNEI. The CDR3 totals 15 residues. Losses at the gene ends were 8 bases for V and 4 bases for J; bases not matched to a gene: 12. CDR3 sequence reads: CASARNGQGRYEQYF. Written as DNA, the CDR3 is TGTGCCAGCGCCCGGAATGGACAGGGGAGGTACGAGCAGTACTTC.

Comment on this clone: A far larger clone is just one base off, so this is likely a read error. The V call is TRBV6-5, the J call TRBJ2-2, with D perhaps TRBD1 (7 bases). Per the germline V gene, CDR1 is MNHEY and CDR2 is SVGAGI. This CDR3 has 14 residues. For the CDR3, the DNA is TGTGCCAGTGTCAGGGGGTGGAACACCGGGGGGCTGTTTTTT. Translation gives CASVRGWNTGGLFF.

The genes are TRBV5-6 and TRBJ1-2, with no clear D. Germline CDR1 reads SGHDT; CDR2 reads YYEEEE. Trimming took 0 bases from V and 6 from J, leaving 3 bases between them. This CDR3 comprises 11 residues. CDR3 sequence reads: CASSLDHGYTF. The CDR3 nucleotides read TGTGCCAGCAGCTTGGATCATGGCTACACCTTC.